The present T cell receptor beta chain was sequenced within a study of CD8+ T cells in alopecia areata. As for the study in general: Treated patients were dosed with oral tofacitinib, taking 5 to 10 mg twice daily. General study findings and limits: Numerous clones, expanded in lesions, remained in scalp and blood during tofacitinib. Possibly because of HLA-related factors, TCR sharing was less clear across patients than in mice.

After isolation, RNA underwent reverse transcription to generate cDNA as the sequencing template. Measured with immunoSEQ multiplex PCR; TCRdb has only the in-frame clones, and not every one. The repertoire includes fewer than 250,000 clones, roughly three fifths of them detected once, and over 0.55% sits in the top ten. The CDR3 is made up of 13 amino acids. CDR1 is SEHNR, CDR2 FQNEAQ, per germline (reference sequence). The germline V and J ends were trimmed by 3 bases and 10 bases, with 15 bases remaining between them. Treatment: oral pan-JAK inhibitor, 5-10 mg twice daily. On this clone: Its antigen remains unknown.

This rearrangement joins TRBV7-9 to TRBJ1-1, with D possibly matching TRBD1 (6 bases). Sequenced here: CD4+ T cells sorted from blood, sampled at week 4, from a patient treated with tofacitinib. The receptor was isolated from a human donor with alopecia areata. The CDR3 sequence is CASSFGQSRGAFF. CDR3 nucleotides: TGTGCCAGCAGCTTTGGACAGTCGAGGGGAGCTTTCTTT.